This T cell receptor (beta chain) was found in a study of cytomegalovirus exposure and HLA in healthy donors. Regarding the study as a whole: Reports showed the classifier diagnosing cytomegalovirus status with high specificity and sensitivity.

The PCR made use of 60 Vbeta and 13 Jbeta primers. Assay used: immunoSEQ multiplex PCR; TCRdb lists only in-frame clones, some missing. Here the sample spans under 110,000 clones, around 79% being singletons. Each donor was healthy, and each was a bone marrow donor. CDR3 length equals 15 residues. Germline CDR1 is KGHSH and CDR2 is LQKENI. J gave up 6 bases and V 5 bases, and 10 bases lay outside the gene matches. For this clone: Its cognate antigen is unknown.

This chain connects TRBV18 to TRBJ2-1; 7 nucleotides align to TRBD1. The specimen was PBMCs. This receptor was identified in a man in his fifties or sixties in good health and CMV-seronegative. The CDR3 is CASSWDSPPSNEQFF. The CDR3 nucleotides are TGTGCCAGCTCATGGGACAGTCCCCCGAGCAATGAGCAGTTCTTC.